This T cell receptor beta chain was observed in a study of PD-1 blockade in classical Hodgkin lymphoma. As for this clone: Its antigen remains unknown.

Time point meaning: cycle 4 day 1 (C4D1), after less than 7 weeks of nivolumab. Every patient was affected by relapse after autologous stem cell transplantation, while exposure to brentuximab vedotin was not uniform. Study-level results: Reports indicated that newly diagnosed patients had lower baseline TCR diversity than healthy donors did. A significant rise in TCR diversity by C4D1 was seen for CD4+ but not CD8+ cells.

The junction had 2 bases not matched to a gene; V was cut back by 0 bases and J by 4 bases. Germline lookup yields CDR1 SNHLY and CDR2 FYNNEI. This CDR3 region has 15 residues. TCRdb keeps only in-frame clones here, not all; method: immunoSEQ multiplex PCR. The sample holds approximately 90,000 clones; 75% to 85% are singletons and the top ten take over 15%. The sequences come from peripheral blood mononuclear cells (PBMCs), collected before the fourth cycle of nivolumab. This receptor was obtained from a human donor with classical Hodgkin lymphoma. The V call is TRBV2, the J call TRBJ2-3; 9 bases agree with TRBD1. CDR3 in DNA: TGTGCCAGCAGTGAAGCGGGACAGGGATCAGATACGCAGTATTTT. Translation gives CASSEAGQGSDTQYF.